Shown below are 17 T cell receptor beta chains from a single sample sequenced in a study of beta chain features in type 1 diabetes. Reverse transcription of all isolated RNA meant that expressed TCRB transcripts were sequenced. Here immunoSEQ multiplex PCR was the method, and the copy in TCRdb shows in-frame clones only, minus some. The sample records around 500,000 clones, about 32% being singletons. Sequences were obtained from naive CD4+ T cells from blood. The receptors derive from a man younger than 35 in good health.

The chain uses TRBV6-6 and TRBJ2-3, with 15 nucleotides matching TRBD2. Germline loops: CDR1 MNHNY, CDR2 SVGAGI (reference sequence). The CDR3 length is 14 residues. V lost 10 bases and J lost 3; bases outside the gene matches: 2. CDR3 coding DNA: TGTGCCACAGGGACTAGCGGGAGGACAGATACGCAGTATTTT. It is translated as CATGTSGRTDTQYF.

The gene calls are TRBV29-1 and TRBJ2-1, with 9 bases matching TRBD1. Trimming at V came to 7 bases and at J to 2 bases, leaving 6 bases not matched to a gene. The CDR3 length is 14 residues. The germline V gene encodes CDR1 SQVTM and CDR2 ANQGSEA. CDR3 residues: CSGDRDRAYNEQFF. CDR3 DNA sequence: TGCAGCGGGGACAGGGACAGGGCCTACAATGAGCAGTTCTTC.

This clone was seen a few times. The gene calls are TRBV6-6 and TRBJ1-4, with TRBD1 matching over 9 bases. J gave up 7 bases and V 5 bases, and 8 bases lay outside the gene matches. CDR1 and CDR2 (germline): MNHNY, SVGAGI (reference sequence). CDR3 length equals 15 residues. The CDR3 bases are TGTGCCAGCAGTACCTACAGGGGGCTTGGTGAAAAACTGTTTTTT. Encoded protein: CASSTYRGLGEKLFF.

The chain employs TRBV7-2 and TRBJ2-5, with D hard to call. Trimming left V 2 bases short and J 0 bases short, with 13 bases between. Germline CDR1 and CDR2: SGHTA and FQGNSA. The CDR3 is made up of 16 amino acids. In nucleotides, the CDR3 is TGTGCCAGCAGCTTACCTCTCGGGCCAAACCAAGAGACCCAGTACTTC. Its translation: CASSLPLGPNQETQYF.

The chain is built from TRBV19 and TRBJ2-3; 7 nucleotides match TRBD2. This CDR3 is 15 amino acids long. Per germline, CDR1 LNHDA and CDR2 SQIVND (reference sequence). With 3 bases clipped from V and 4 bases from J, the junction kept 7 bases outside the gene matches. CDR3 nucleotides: TGTGCCAGTAGTATGTTCACAGCGGGATCAGATACGCAGTATTTT. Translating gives CASSMFTAGSDTQYF.

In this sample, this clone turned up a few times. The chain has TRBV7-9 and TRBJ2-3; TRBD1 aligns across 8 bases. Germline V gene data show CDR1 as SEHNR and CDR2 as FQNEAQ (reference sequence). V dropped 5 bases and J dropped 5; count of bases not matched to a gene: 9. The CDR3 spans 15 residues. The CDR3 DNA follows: TGTGCCAGCAGCGTTATTTCGGGGACAGGAGATACGCAGTATTTT. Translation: CASSVISGTGDTQYF.

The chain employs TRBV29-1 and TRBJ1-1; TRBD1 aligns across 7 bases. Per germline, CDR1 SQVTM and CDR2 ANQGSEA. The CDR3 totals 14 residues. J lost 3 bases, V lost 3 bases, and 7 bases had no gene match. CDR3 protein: CSVEVQGNYTEAFF. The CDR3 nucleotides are TGCAGCGTTGAGGTACAGGGGAACTACACTGAAGCTTTCTTT.

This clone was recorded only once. This CDR3 is CASRGLGNYNEQFF. DNA for the CDR3: TGTGCCAGCAGGGGTCTGGGCAACTACAATGAGCAGTTCTTC. V usage is TRBV2 and J usage is TRBJ2-1; D unresolved. Germline V CDR1 and CDR2: SNHLY, FYNNEI. This CDR3 is 14 amino acids long. The germline V and J ends were trimmed by 6 bases and 3 bases, with 12 bases remaining between them.

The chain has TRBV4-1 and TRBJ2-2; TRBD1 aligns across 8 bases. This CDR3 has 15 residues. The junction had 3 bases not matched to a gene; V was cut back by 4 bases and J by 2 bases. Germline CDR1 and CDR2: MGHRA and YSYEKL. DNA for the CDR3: TGCGCCAGCAGCCCCGGACAGGGTAACACCGGGGAGCTGTTTTTT. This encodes CASSPGQGNTGELFF.

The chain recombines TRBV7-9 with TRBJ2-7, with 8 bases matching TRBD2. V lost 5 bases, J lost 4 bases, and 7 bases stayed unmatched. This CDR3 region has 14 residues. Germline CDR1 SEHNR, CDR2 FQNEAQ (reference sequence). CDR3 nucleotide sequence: TGTGCCAGCAGCCCTATAGCGGGAACTTACGAGCAGTACTTC. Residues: CASSPIAGTYEQYF.

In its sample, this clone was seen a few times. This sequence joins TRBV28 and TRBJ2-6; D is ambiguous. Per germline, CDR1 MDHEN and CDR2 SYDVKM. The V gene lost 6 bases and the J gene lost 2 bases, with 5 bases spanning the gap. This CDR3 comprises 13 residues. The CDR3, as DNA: TGTGCCAGCAGGCCCACTGGGGCCAACGTCCTGACTTTC. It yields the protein CASRPTGANVLTF. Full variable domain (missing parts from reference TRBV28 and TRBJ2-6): DVKVTQSSRYLVKRTGEKVFLECVQDMDHENMFWYRQDPGLGLRLIYFSYDVKMKEKGDIPEGYSVSREKKERFSLILESASTNQTSMYLCASRPTGANVLTFGAGSRLTVL.

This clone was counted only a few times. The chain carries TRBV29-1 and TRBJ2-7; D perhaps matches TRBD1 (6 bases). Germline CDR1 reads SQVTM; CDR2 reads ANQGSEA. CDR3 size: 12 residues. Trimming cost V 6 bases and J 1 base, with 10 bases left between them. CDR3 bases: TGCAGCGTCGCCAGGGGTTCCTACGAGCAGTACTTC. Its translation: CSVARGSYEQYF.

The CDR3 spells CASSLAGLGEQYF. The CDR3 coding sequence is TGTGCCAGCAGCTTGGCGGGACTGGGCGAGCAGTACTTC. This sequence joins TRBV7-2 and TRBJ2-5; a weak D match, TRBD2 (6 bases). Judging by the DNA end, TRBJ2-7 fits better; the J call may be wrong. The CDR3 length is 13 residues. The germline V gene has CDR1 SGHTA and CDR2 FQGNSA.

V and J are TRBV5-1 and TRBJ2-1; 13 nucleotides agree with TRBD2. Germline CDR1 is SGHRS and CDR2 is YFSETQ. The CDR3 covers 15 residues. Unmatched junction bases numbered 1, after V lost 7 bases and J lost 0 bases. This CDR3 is CASGTSGNSYNEQFF. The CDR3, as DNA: TGCGCCAGCGGGACTAGCGGGAACTCCTACAATGAGCAGTTCTTC. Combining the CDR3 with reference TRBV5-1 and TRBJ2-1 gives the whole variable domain KAGVTQTPRYLIKTRGQQVTLSCSPISGHRSVSWYQQTPGQGLQFLFEYFSETQRNKGNFPGRFSGRQFSNSRSEMNVSTLELGDSALYLCASGTSGNSYNEQFFGPGTRLTVL.

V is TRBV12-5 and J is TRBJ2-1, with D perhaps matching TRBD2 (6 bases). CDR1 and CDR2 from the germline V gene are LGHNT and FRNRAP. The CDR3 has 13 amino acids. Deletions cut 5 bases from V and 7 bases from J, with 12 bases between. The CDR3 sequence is CASGLGLLNEQFF. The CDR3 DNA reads TGTGCTAGTGGTCTGGGACTCCTTAATGAGCAGTTCTTC.

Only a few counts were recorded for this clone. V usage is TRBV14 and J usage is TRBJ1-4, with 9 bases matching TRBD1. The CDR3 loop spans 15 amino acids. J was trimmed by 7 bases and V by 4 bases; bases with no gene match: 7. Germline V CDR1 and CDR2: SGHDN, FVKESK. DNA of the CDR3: TGTGCCAGCAGCCTACTGGGACAGGGAAGTGAAAAACTGTTTTTT. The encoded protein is CASSLLGQGSEKLFF.

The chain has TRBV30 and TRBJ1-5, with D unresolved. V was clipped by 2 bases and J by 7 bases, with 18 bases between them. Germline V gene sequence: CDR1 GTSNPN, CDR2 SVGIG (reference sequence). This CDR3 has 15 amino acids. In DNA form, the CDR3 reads TGTGCCTGGAGTAACTCGGGCCCGGCGGGCCAGCCCCAGCATTTT. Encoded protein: CAWSNSGPAGQPQHF.